Each of the 28 T cell receptor beta chains below was sequenced from the same sample in a study of shared T cell receptors in the human thymus. The repertoire was sequenced with immunoSEQ multiplex PCR; TCRdb's copy has only in-frame clones and lacks some. This sample has about 730,000 clones, with over 75% found just once. These same records also appear under a second study, on human thymus T cells.

The source material was thymocytes. The receptor set was obtained from a girl less than two years old with a congenital heart defect.

V usage is TRBV30 and J usage is TRBJ1-5, with D perhaps TRBD1 (5 bases). The CDR3 sequence is 16 residues long. Germline V gene lookup returns CDR1 GTSNPN and CDR2 SVGIG (reference sequence). Trimming pared 0 bases from V and 6 bases from J, leaving 18 bases between. CDR3 residues: CAWSVPPGGKGQPQHF. The CDR3 coding sequence is TGTGCCTGGAGTGTACCCCCGGGGGGGAAGGGTCAGCCCCAGCATTTT. The whole variable domain, filled in from reference TRBV30 and TRBJ1-5, reads SQTIHQWPATLVQPVGSPLSLECTVEGTSNPNLYWYRQAAGRGLQLLFYSVGIGQISSEVPQNLSASRPQDRQFILSSKKLLLSDSGFYLCAWSVPPGGKGQPQHFGDGTRLSIL.

CDR3 nucleotides: TGTGCCAGCAGCTACCAGGGGGCAAGGTCCTACGAGCAGTACTTC. Its protein is CASSYQGARSYEQYF. The rearrangement links TRBV6-6 to TRBJ2-7; 8 bases map to TRBD1. This CDR3 contains 15 residues. Per the germline V gene, CDR1 is MNHNY and CDR2 is SVGAGI (reference sequence). Unmatched junction bases numbered 8, after V lost 6 bases and J lost 1 base.

The chain has TRBV6-5 and TRBJ2-7; weak D call: TRBD1 (5 bases). Per the germline V gene, CDR1 is MNHEY and CDR2 is SVGAGI. The V end was cut by 3 bases, the J end by 2 bases, with 14 bases between. This CDR3 has 15 amino acids. The CDR3 loop is CASSYSSQGPYEQYF. CDR3 bases: TGTGCCAGCAGTTATTCGAGTCAGGGCCCCTACGAGCAGTACTTC.

The V gene is TRBV19, the J gene TRBJ1-1; a weak D match, TRBD1 (5 bases). This CDR3 has 16 amino acids. The ends were cut back, 5 bases at V and 0 bases at J, with 16 bases in the middle. In germline, CDR1 is LNHDA, CDR2 SQIVND (reference sequence). The CDR3 reads CASSPPPRDLNTEAFF. CDR3 in DNA: TGTGCCAGTAGTCCTCCGCCGAGGGACTTGAACACTGAAGCTTTCTTT.

The chain employs TRBV11-2 and TRBJ1-2; TRBD1 might be the D (5 bases). V was clipped by 5 bases and J by 2 bases, with 12 bases between them. This CDR3 spans 14 amino acids. CDR1 is SGHAT, CDR2 FQNNGV, per germline. The CDR3 spells CASSQIYRNYGYTF. The CDR3 nucleotides are TGTGCCAGCAGCCAAATCTACAGGAACTATGGCTACACCTTC.

The V and J genes are TRBV28 and TRBJ1-6; TRBD1 might be the D (5 bases). V gave up 6 bases and J gave up 0 bases, with 12 bases separating them. There are 16 residues in the CDR3. Per germline, CDR1 MDHEN and CDR2 SYDVKM. CDR3 sequence reads: CASRCRESSYNSPLHF. Here the CDR3 DNA reads TGTGCCAGCAGATGCAGGGAAAGCTCCTATAATTCACCCCTCCACTTT. The entire variable domain, with the rest obtained from reference TRBV28 and TRBJ1-6, is as follows: DVKVTQSSRYLVKRTGEKVFLECVQDMDHENMFWYRQDPGLGLRLIYFSYDVKMKEKGDIPEGYSVSREKKERFSLILESASTNQTSMYLCASRCRESSYNSPLHFGNGTRLTVT.

The rearrangement links TRBV18 to TRBJ1-1, with D uncertain. This CDR3 comprises 16 residues. CDR1 KGHSH and CDR2 LQKENI come from the germline V gene. Trimming left V 1 base short and J 1 base short, with 13 bases between. The CDR3, as DNA: TGTGCCAGCTCACCACGATCGGGTTCGGCGAACACTGAAGCTTTCTTT. Protein product: CASSPRSGSANTEAFF.

This clone was detected a few times. The rearrangement links TRBV27 to TRBJ1-2; D is undetermined. The CDR3 has 16 amino acids. V gave up 2 bases and J gave up 7 bases, with 20 bases separating them. From germline, CDR1 is MNHEY and CDR2 SMNVEV (reference sequence). In nucleotides, the CDR3 is TGTGCCAGCAGTTTAAATTCCCCCATTCCGGCGGGTGGCTACACCTTC. It translates to CASSLNSPIPAGGYTF.

The gene calls are TRBV5-6 and TRBJ1-2; D unresolved. With 4 bases removed from V and 1 base from J, the gap between germline ends came to 23 bases. The CDR3 totals 18 residues. CDR1 is SGHDT, CDR2 YYEEEE, per germline. The CDR3 DNA is TGTGCCAGCAGCGCAGCAGCTATTCGCGGGTTAGATAACTATGGCTACACCTTC. Translating gives CASSAAAIRGLDNYGYTF.

This chain joins TRBV14 and TRBJ2-7; D is unresolved. Trimming took 1 base from V and 5 from J, leaving 9 bases between them. CDR3 length: 13 residues. Germline CDR1 is SGHDN and CDR2 is FVKESK. CDR3 sequence reads: CASSQAWPHEQYF. In DNA, the CDR3 is TGTGCCAGCAGCCAAGCCTGGCCCCACGAGCAGTACTTC.

The genes are TRBV23-1 and TRBJ1-2; 8 bases agree with TRBD1. TRBV23-1 is placed among ORFs of uncertain function. The V and J ends lost 0 bases and 4 bases, in that order; junction bases with no gene match: 13. This CDR3 spans 18 amino acids. Here the CDR3 reads CASSQSLGTGLGPYGYTF. The CDR3 nucleotides are TGCGCCAGCAGTCAATCCTTGGGGACAGGCCTGGGGCCCTATGGCTACACCTTC.

The chain's CDR3 is CASSEEGLPCEQYF. The CDR3 DNA is TGTGCCAGCAGTGAAGAGGGACTTCCTTGTGAGCAGTACTTC. The chain carries TRBV6-5 and TRBJ2-7; maybe TRBD2 (6 bases). The V gene lost 5 bases and the J gene lost 7 bases, with 18 bases spanning the gap. There are 14 residues in the CDR3. Looked up from germline, CDR1 is MNHEY and CDR2 is SVGAGI.

J is TRBJ2-5 and V is TRBV5-4, with TRBD2 identical over 8 bases. V shed 0 bases and J 5 bases; nucleotides not matched to a gene: 3. The CDR3 is made up of 14 amino acids. Germline-derived CDR1 and CDR2 are SGHNT and YYREEE (reference sequence). The CDR3, as DNA: TGTGCCAGCAGCTTGGACCCGGGAGGGGAGACCCAGTACTTC. Translated, it gives CASSLDPGGETQYF.

The CDR3 nucleotides read TGTGCCAGCAGTCTACCCCGGGATACGCAGTATTTT. Translated, it gives CASSLPRDTQYF. The rearrangement uses TRBV28 and TRBJ2-3, with D hard to call. Germline V CDR1 and CDR2: MDHEN, SYDVKM. The V end was cut by 5 bases, the J end by 6 bases, with 9 bases between. This CDR3 region has 12 residues.

The chain combines TRBV9 with TRBJ1-2, with 7 bases that match TRBD1. The germline gives CDR1 SGDLS, CDR2 YYNGEE. The J segment lost 4 bases and the V segment lost 4 bases, leaving 28 bases of the junction unmatched. The CDR3 loop spans 21 amino acids. CDR3 coding DNA: TGTGCCAGCAGCCTACACCCCGGGAGCCTCGTTGGCAGGGGGGTCTCCTATGGCTACACCTTC. Its protein product is CASSLHPGSLVGRGVSYGYTF.

The V and J genes are TRBV18 and TRBJ2-6, with a weak D call TRBD2 (6 bases). V was shortened by 2 bases and J by 2 bases, with 10 bases between the two germline ends. Germline V lookup: CDR1 KGHSH, CDR2 LQKENI. The CDR3 sequence is 16 residues long. The chain's CDR3 is CASSPFGSPGANVLTF. CDR3 nucleotides: TGTGCCAGCTCACCATTCGGGAGCCCTGGGGCCAACGTCCTGACTTTC.

The chain carries TRBV7-9 and TRBJ1-1, with 9 bases matching TRBD1. This CDR3 contains 19 residues. Germline values: CDR1 SEHNR, CDR2 FQNEAQ (reference sequence). Germline trimming cut 2 bases from V and 3 bases from J; bases unmatched to any gene: 16. The CDR3 sequence: CASSLMSNGGTGPYTEAFF. Written as DNA, the CDR3 is TGTGCCAGCAGCTTAATGTCAAATGGGGGGACAGGGCCGTACACTGAAGCTTTCTTT.

This rearrangement joins TRBV28 to TRBJ1-2, with no clear D. V gave up 4 bases and J gave up 3 bases, with 15 bases separating them. The CDR3 is 15 residues long. The germline CDR1 and CDR2 sequences are MDHEN and SYDVKM. For the CDR3, the DNA is TGTGCCAGCAGTTGCGATCGTTTATCGGACTATGGCTACACCTTC. This encodes CASSCDRLSDYGYTF.

The rearrangement uses TRBV11-2 and TRBJ1-1; TRBD1 aligns across 12 bases. Germline CDR1 and CDR2: SGHAT and FQNNGV. J gave up 0 bases and V 2 bases, and 7 bases lay outside the gene matches. The CDR3 consists of 18 residues. The CDR3 DNA follows: TGTGCCAGCAGCTTATTGGGACAGGGGGCGTCAATGAACACTGAAGCTTTCTTT. This sequence encodes CASSLLGQGASMNTEAFF.

The gene calls are TRBV9 and TRBJ2-3; a weak D match, TRBD1 (7 bases). The V end was cut by 0 bases, the J end by 0 bases, with 17 bases between. CDR1 SGDLS and CDR2 YYNGEE come from the germline V gene. The CDR3 sequence is 18 residues long. The CDR3 reads CASSVGVDRDSSTDTQYF. CDR3 DNA sequence: TGTGCCAGCAGCGTAGGGGTAGACAGGGACTCTAGCACAGATACGCAGTATTTT.

This chain joins TRBV2 and TRBJ2-2, with TRBD2 identical over 10 bases. This CDR3 has 15 amino acids. Germline V CDR1 and CDR2: SNHLY, FYNNEI. The ends lost 6 bases at V and 8 bases at J; junction bases unmatched: 9. CDR3 residues: CASRERGGFSGELFF. CDR3 in DNA: TGTGCCAGCAGGGAGCGGGGGGGCTTTTCGGGGGAGCTGTTTTTT. The complete variable domain, with remaining parts taken from reference TRBV2 and TRBJ2-2, reads EPEVTQTPSHQVTQMGQEVILRCVPISNHLYFYWYRQILGQKVEFLVSFYNNEISEKSEIFDDQFSVERPDGSNFTLKIRSTKLEDSAMYFCASRERGGFSGELFFGEGSRLTVL.

This chain connects TRBV9 to TRBJ2-1; weak D call: TRBD1 (8 bases). CDR1 is SGDLS and CDR2 is YYNGEE in the germline V gene. The CDR3 is made up of 17 amino acids. V lost 2 bases and J lost 1, with 16 bases in between. The chain's CDR3 is CASSVRQGRESYNEQFF. The CDR3 coding sequence is TGTGCCAGCAGCGTCAGACAGGGGAGGGAATCCTACAATGAGCAGTTCTTC.

The chain is built from TRBV15 and TRBJ2-2; D is possibly TRBD1 (6 bases). There are 16 residues in the CDR3. The V end lost 0 bases, the J end lost 3 bases, and 11 bases lay between the germline ends. The germline V gene has CDR1 LNHNV and CDR2 YYDKDF (reference sequence). The CDR3: CATSRENRADTGELFF. CDR3 sequence (DNA): TGTGCCACCAGCAGAGAGAACAGGGCTGACACCGGGGAGCTGTTTTTT.

V is TRBV7-8 and J is TRBJ1-1; 8 bases are a match to TRBD1. The germline V gene has CDR1 SGHVS and CDR2 FQNEAQ. V lost 5 bases and J lost 1; bases outside the gene matches: 6. The CDR3 covers 15 residues. In nucleotides, the CDR3 is TGTGCCAGCAGCGCTTATGGGACAGGGAACACTGAAGCTTTCTTT. Translating it yields CASSAYGTGNTEAFF.

The chain couples TRBV7-9 to TRBJ1-4, with D tentatively TRBD1 (6 bases). From germline, CDR1 is SEHNR and CDR2 FQNEAQ (reference sequence). The V gene lost 10 bases and the J gene lost 1 base, with 13 bases spanning the gap. There are 14 residues in the CDR3. Written as DNA, the CDR3 is TGTGCCACCTCCGACAGGATAACTAATGAAAAACTGTTTTTT. This codes for CATSDRITNEKLFF.

This sequence joins TRBV2 and TRBJ1-1; no clear D. The CDR3 totals 14 residues. CDR1 is SNHLY, CDR2 FYNNEI, per germline. Trimming took off 7 bases at V and 2 bases at J, with 14 bases between the two ends. CDR3 sequence (DNA): TGTGCCAGCAAACGGCGGATCGTAAACACTGAAGCTTTCTTT. It yields the protein CASKRRIVNTEAFF.

The chain carries TRBV30 and TRBJ2-2; D is unresolved. The CDR3 is made up of 14 amino acids. Trimming took off 3 bases at V and 1 base at J, with 9 bases between the two ends. Germline-derived CDR1 and CDR2 are GTSNPN and SVGIG (reference sequence). CDR3 sequence (DNA): TGTGCCTGGAGACGACTTCTGAACACCGGGGAGCTGTTTTTT. Protein product: CAWRRLLNTGELFF.

The chain recombines TRBV28 with TRBJ2-1; D not resolved. From germline, CDR1 is MDHEN and CDR2 SYDVKM. The CDR3 loop spans 14 amino acids. Trimming left V 8 bases short and J 1 base short, with 12 bases between. The CDR3 here is CASHTPSSYNEQFF. DNA for the CDR3: TGTGCCAGCCACACCCCTTCATCCTACAATGAGCAGTTCTTC.